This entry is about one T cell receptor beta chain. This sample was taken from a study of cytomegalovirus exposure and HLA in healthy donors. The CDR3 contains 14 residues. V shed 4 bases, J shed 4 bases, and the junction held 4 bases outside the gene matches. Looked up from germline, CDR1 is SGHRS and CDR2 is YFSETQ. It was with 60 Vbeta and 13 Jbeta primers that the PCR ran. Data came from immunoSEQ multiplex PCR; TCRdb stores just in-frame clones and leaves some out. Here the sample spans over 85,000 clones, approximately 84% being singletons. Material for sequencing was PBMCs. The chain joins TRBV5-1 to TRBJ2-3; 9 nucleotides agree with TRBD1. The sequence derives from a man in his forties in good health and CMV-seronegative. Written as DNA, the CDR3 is TGCGCCAGCAGCACTGGACAGGGGCCAGATACGCAGTATTTT. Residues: CASSTGQGPDTQYF.